Listed below are T cell receptor beta chains from one sample, sequenced in a study of long-term antiretroviral therapy in people with HIV. The assay was immunoSEQ multiplex PCR, and TCRdb's table has in-frame clones only and misses some. Among 20,000 to 30,000 clones listed, about 88% were seen once. Sequencing used unsorted PBMCs, obtained 2.7 years after starting antiretroviral therapy. Receptors were obtained from a man in his forties with HIV. The CDR3 runs from the conserved cysteine through the conserved F or W. A D gene is named only where the DNA matches it firmly. Size values are once, few and many counts, or a class for expanded clones, and some rows have none.

v_call	clone_size	d_call	cdr3_length	j_call	cdr3_nt	cdr3_aa
TRBV30	once	NA	14	TRBJ1-4	TGTGCCTGGAGACCCAGGTGGCTTATTGAAAAACTGTTTTTT	CAWRPRWLIEKLFF
TRBV18	NA	NA	16	TRBJ2-7	TGTGCCAGCTCACCGATAGGGTCGGCCAGCTCCTACGAGCAGTACTTC	CASSPIGSASSYEQYF
TRBV20-1	NA	NA	9	TRBJ1-2	TGCAGTACGAACTATGGCTACACCTTC	CSTNYGYTF
TRBV20-1	NA	NA	11	TRBJ2-7	TGCAGTGCTAGAGATTCCTACGAGCAGTACTTC	CSARDSYEQYF
TRBV6-1	NA	NA	15	TRBJ1-2	TGTGCCAGCACAGAAAGTTTTGTCAGCTTCTATGGCTACACCTTC	CASTESFVSFYGYTF
TRBV5-1	NA	TRBD2	14	TRBJ2-3	TGCGCCAGCAGCTTGCGGGAGGGCCCAGATACGCAGTATTTT	CASSLREGPDTQYF
TRBV7-9	NA	NA	13	TRBJ1-2	TGTGCCAGCAGCTTCGGGGGATCCTATGGCTACACCTTC	CASSFGGSYGYTF
TRBV4-1	NA	NA	15	TRBJ2-7	TGCGCCAGCAGCCAAGAGGCAGGGAGTAGCTACGAGCAGTACTTC	CASSQEAGSSYEQYF
TRBV6-5	NA	NA	15	TRBJ2-7	TGTGCCAGCAGTTCCTGGGACTCCCCGACGGCAGGGCAGTACTTC	CASSSWDSPTAGQYF
TRBV11-2	NA	TRBD2	17	TRBJ2-7	TGTGCCAGCAGCTTAGGGCTAGCGGGAGCCTCTCTAGGCGAGCAGTACTTC	CASSLGLAGASLGEQYF
TRBV4-1	NA	NA	15	TRBJ2-7	TGCGCCAGCAGCCCGAGGCCTTCCTTTACCTACGAGCAGTACTTC	CASSPRPSFTYEQYF
TRBV4-3	NA	TRBD1	20	TRBJ2-6	TGCGCCAGCAGCCAAGTAGAAGAGACAGGGGTCTTATCTGGGGCCAACGTCCTGACTTTC	CASSQVEETGVLSGANVLTF
TRBV7-6	NA	NA	16	TRBJ1-1	TGTGCCAGCAGCTTAGGAGGGGGAGGAGAAGCCACTGAAGCTTTCTTT	CASSLGGGGEATEAFF
TRBV9	NA	NA	12	TRBJ2-7	TGTGCCAGCAGCGTACCCTCCTACGAGCAGTACTTC	CASSVPSYEQYF
TRBV10-3	NA	TRBD2	17	TRBJ2-1	TGTGCCATCAGTGAGTCTTCCGCAACGGGACTAGACAATGAGCAGTTCTTC	CAISESSATGLDNEQFF
TRBV5-4	NA	TRBD2	15	TRBJ2-1	TGTGCCAGCAGCCTGGGGACTAGCGTTTACAATGAGCAGTTCTTC	CASSLGTSVYNEQFF
TRBV2	NA	NA	13	TRBJ1-2	TGTGCCAGCACCCTCGGCCAGGCCGGAAGCTACACCTTC	CASTLGQAGSYTF
TRBV18	NA	NA	16	TRBJ2-5	TGTGCCAGCTCACCACGTTTTGGATCAGGGGAAGAGACCCAGTACTTC	CASSPRFGSGEETQYF
TRBV13	NA	TRBD2	15	TRBJ2-1	TGTGCCAGCAGCCGCGGACTAGCCAAGAACAATGAGCAGTTCTTC	CASSRGLAKNNEQFF
TRBV4-1	NA	TRBD2	14	TRBJ2-1	TGCGCCAGCAGCCGTTCCGGGAGGAACAATGAGCAGTTCTTC	CASSRSGRNNEQFF